This TCR beta chain was recovered during a study of T cell repertoires in cytomegalovirus infection. Study at large: HLA-B-restricted CMV epitopes that are well studied, plus recently identified HLA-C-restricted ones, were used by the study.

TCRdb re-called the reads with MiXCR, one entry per CDR3 protein. The sample contains about 890,000 distinct CDR3 sequences, 25% to 40% of which appear only once. V lost 3 bases to trimming and J lost 6 bases; unmatched junction nucleotides: 7. The CDR3 has 15 amino acids. Per germline, CDR1 MNHEY and CDR2 SMNVEV (reference sequence). For this clonotype: No antigen is known for it.

The specimen was cultured CD8+ T cells from PBMCs, collected from culture after CMV antigen stimulation. This rearrangement joins TRBV27 to TRBJ2-2, with 7 bases aligning to TRBD2. The clonotype originates from a human donor in good health (CMV status not recorded). Some clones in this sample may be carry-over from other donors' samples. CDR3 protein: CASSLGAGLSGELFF. In DNA, the CDR3 is TGTGCCAGCAGTTTGGGAGCGGGACTTTCCGGGGAGCTGTTTTTT.